This T cell receptor beta chain was retrieved from a study of blood T cells in healthy people across ages. Points from the study as a whole: Whereas aged donors had fewer naive CD4+ cells, long-lived donors had more of them and higher diversity. Those diversity estimates obtained from one million T cells were thought to be underestimates.

Peripheral blood was drawn, 7.5 to 10 milliliters per donor. A second PCR, run for about 6 to 12 cycles, used a sample-barcoded 5' primer plus a J-beta primer mix. No fewer than 2.5 million CDR3-containing paired-end reads came from each sample. Each CDR3 protein gets one entry after TCRdb re-called the 5' RACE reads with MiXCR. The repertoire holds roughly 730,000 distinct CDR3 sequences, with 56% as singletons. The CDR3 is 15 residues long. Germline values: CDR1 SGHTA, CDR2 FQGNSA. For this clonotype: Antigen unknown.

The specimen was blood. This clonotype was sampled from a man aged 35 to 55 in good health. The chain combines TRBV7-2 with TRBJ2-7; D is perhaps TRBD1 or TRBD2 (5 bases each). The end of the DNA fits TRBJ2-1 better, so the J call may be wrong. In DNA, the CDR3 is TGTGCCAGCAGCTCGGCAGGGACCTTGGGCAATGAGCAGTTCTTC. Residues: CASSSAGTLGNEQFF.